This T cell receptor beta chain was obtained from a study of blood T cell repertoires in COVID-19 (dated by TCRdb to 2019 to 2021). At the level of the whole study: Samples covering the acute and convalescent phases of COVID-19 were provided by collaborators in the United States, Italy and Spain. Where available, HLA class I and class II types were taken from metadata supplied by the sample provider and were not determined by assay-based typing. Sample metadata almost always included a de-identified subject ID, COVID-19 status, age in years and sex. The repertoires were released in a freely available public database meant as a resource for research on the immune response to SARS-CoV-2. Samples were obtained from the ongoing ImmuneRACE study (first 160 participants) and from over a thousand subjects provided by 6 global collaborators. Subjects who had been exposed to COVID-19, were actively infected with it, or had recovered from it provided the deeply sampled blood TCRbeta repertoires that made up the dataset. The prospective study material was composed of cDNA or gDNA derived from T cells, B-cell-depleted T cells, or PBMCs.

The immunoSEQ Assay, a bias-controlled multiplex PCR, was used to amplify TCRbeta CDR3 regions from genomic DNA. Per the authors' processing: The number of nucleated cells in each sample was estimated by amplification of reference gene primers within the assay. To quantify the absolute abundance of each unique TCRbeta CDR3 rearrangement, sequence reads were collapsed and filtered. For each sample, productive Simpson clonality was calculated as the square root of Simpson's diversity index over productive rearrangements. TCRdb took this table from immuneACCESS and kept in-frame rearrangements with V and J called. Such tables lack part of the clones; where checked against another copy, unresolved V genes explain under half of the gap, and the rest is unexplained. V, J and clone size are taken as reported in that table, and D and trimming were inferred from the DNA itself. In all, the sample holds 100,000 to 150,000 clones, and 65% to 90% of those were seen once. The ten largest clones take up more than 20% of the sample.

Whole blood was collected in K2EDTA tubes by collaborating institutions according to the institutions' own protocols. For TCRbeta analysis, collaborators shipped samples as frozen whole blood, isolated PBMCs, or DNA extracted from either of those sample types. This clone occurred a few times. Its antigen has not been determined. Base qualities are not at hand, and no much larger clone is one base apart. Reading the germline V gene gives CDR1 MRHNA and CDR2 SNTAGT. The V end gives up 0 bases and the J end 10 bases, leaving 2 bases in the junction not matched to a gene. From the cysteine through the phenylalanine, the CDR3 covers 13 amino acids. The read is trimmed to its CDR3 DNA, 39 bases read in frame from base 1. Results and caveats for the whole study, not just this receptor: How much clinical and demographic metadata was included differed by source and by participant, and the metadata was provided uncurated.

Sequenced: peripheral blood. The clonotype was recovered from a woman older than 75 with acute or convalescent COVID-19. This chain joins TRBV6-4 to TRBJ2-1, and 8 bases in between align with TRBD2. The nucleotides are TGTGCCAGCAGTGACTCCGAGCGGGAGGAGCAGTTCTTC. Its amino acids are CASSDSEREEQFF.